Listed here are 17 T cell receptor beta chains from one sample, sequenced in a study of graft-versus-host responses after intestinal transplantation. Sequencing used immunoSEQ multiplex PCR; TCRdb keeps in-frame clones, though not all of them. The sample carries 45,000 to 50,000 clones, 85% to 95% recorded once. Antigens of these TCRs are unknown. This material consisted of unstimulated CD4+ T cells sorted from spleen or lymph node cells, taken before transplant. The receptors stem from a human donor who was the organ donor for an intestinal transplant.

This clone was detected once. The chain recombines TRBV28 with TRBJ2-3; maybe TRBD1 (6 bases). Trimming shortened V by 4 bases and J by 2 bases, and 16 bases separated the two germline ends. Germline V gene data show CDR1 as MDHEN and CDR2 as SYDVKM. The CDR3 loop spans 16 amino acids. This CDR3 is CASSSPSGTPTDTQYF. CDR3 nucleotide sequence: TGTGCCAGCAGTTCACCCTCCGGGACACCCACAGATACGCAGTATTTT. Full variable domain (missing parts from reference TRBV28 and TRBJ2-3): DVKVTQSSRYLVKRTGEKVFLECVQDMDHENMFWYRQDPGLGLRLIYFSYDVKMKEKGDIPEGYSVSREKKERFSLILESASTNQTSMYLCASSSPSGTPTDTQYFGPGTRLTVL.

The chain uses TRBV2 and TRBJ2-5; 10 nucleotides agree with TRBD2. Unmatched junction bases numbered 5, after V lost 3 bases and J lost 4 bases. This CDR3 region has 15 residues. The V gene's germline CDR1 is SNHLY and CDR2 FYNNEI. The CDR3 region is CASSDWLAGVETQYF. The CDR3 bases are TGTGCCAGCAGTGATTGGCTAGCGGGAGTAGAGACCCAGTACTTC.

This rearrangement joins TRBV7-6 to TRBJ1-5; no clear D gene. This CDR3 comprises 15 residues. Between the trimmed V and J ends, which lost 1 base and 3 bases, there was a span of 10 bases. Germline CDR1 SGHVS, CDR2 FNYEAQ. CDR3 region: CASSLVAGLNQPQHF. CDR3 DNA: TGTGCCAGCAGCTTAGTGGCAGGTCTCAATCAGCCCCAGCATTTT.

This chain joins TRBV5-5 and TRBJ2-3; D gene uncertain. Looked up from germline, CDR1 is SGHKS and CDR2 is YYEKEE (reference sequence). The ends were cut back, 2 bases at V and 2 bases at J, with 9 bases in the middle. The CDR3 loop spans 14 amino acids. CDR3 region: CASSLNQATDTQYF. The CDR3 nucleotides are TGTGCCAGCAGCTTAAACCAAGCCACAGATACGCAGTATTTT.

The chain joins TRBV5-4 to TRBJ1-2, with D possibly TRBD1 on 5 matching bases. The CDR3 is 15 amino acids. V lost 0 bases and J 8 bases, leaving 17 bases between the germline ends. Germline assignment: CDR1 SGHNT and CDR2 YYREEE (reference sequence). CDR3 loop: CASSLVGGGLGGYTF. In DNA, the CDR3 is TGTGCCAGCAGCTTGGTAGGCGGGGGATTAGGAGGCTACACCTTC.

This chain connects TRBV6-5 to TRBJ2-7; either TRBD1 or TRBD2 may supply D (5 bases each). The germline CDR1 and CDR2 sequences are MNHEY and SVGAGI. V lost 5 bases and J lost 9, with 14 bases in between. CDR3 length: 12 residues. CDR3 nucleotide sequence: TGTGCCAGCAGTGGGGACGCTCCGGGGCAGTACTTC. This gives the protein CASSGDAPGQYF.

The chain links TRBV11-2 to TRBJ2-5; 7 bases line up with TRBD2. The tail of the sequence fits TRBJ2-7 better, so the J call may be wrong. This CDR3 comprises 15 residues. Looked up from germline, CDR1 is SGHAT and CDR2 is FQNNGV. CDR3 sequence: CASSFQAGGSGEQYF. The CDR3, as DNA: TGTGCCAGCAGCTTTCAAGCGGGCGGGAGTGGCGAGCAGTACTTC.

This clone has only one observation. The DNA for the CDR3 is TGTGCCAGTAGTATGGGGACTAGAGAGACCCAGTACTTC. Its translation: CASSMGTRETQYF. V and J are TRBV19 and TRBJ2-5; 8 nucleotides line up with TRBD2. V was pared by 3 bases and J by 4 bases, with 1 base of the junction left unmatched. The germline CDR1 and CDR2 sequences are LNHDA and SQIVND (reference sequence). The CDR3 length is 13 residues.

In this sample, this clone turned up once. The V call is TRBV5-1, the J call TRBJ1-4; possible D gene TRBD1, 6 bases. Trimming left V 0 bases short and J 3 bases short, with 21 bases between. Germline-derived CDR1 and CDR2 are SGHRS and YFSETQ. The CDR3 has 19 residues. The CDR3 nucleotides are TGCGCCAGCAGCTTGGGTCGGGGGCGCGACCAGGTCGCTAATGAAAAACTGTTTTTT. Encoded protein: CASSLGRGRDQVANEKLFF. Filled out from reference TRBV5-1 and TRBJ1-4, the complete variable domain reads KAGVTQTPRYLIKTRGQQVTLSCSPISGHRSVSWYQQTPGQGLQFLFEYFSETQRNKGNFPGRFSGRQFSNSRSEMNVSTLELGDSALYLCASSLGRGRDQVANEKLFFGSGTQLSVL.

This chain uses TRBV5-1 with TRBJ2-1, with 12 bases that match TRBD2. J gave up 4 bases and V 1 base, and 6 bases lay outside the gene matches. CDR1 and CDR2 (germline): SGHRS, YFSETQ. The CDR3 is 17 amino acids. In nucleotides, the CDR3 is TGCGCCAGCAGCTTGCAGGGCGGGACTAGCGGGTACAATGAGCAGTTCTTC. Its protein is CASSLQGGTSGYNEQFF.

V gene TRBV27 combines with J gene TRBJ2-4; the match to TRBD2 covers 7 bases. Germline CDR1 reads MNHEY; CDR2 reads SMNVEV (reference sequence). This CDR3 is 17 amino acids long. V gave up 6 bases and J gave up 0 bases; unmatched junction bases: 11. The CDR3 protein is CASRKAWIAGAKNIQYF. The CDR3 DNA reads as TGTGCCAGCAGGAAGGCTTGGATAGCGGGAGCCAAAAACATTCAGTACTTC.

The chain couples TRBV7-2 to TRBJ1-2, with no clear D. The V and J ends lost 1 base and 7 bases respectively, with 16 bases between them. Germline V lookup: CDR1 SGHTA, CDR2 FQGNSA. CDR3 length: 15 amino acids. The CDR3 here is CASSLVRSLEGGYTF. The CDR3 nucleotides are TGTGCCAGCAGCTTAGTGAGGTCTTTGGAGGGTGGCTACACCTTC.

The chain couples TRBV19 to TRBJ2-1; D is undetermined. Trimming stripped 8 bases from V and 0 bases from J, with 8 bases between. The CDR3 extends over 13 amino acids. Germline V lookup: CDR1 LNHDA, CDR2 SQIVND (reference sequence). The CDR3 sequence is CASRETSYNEQFF. The DNA for the CDR3 is TGTGCCAGTCGAGAAACCTCCTACAATGAGCAGTTCTTC. The variable domain in full, with the rest retrieved from reference TRBV19 and TRBJ2-1, is DGGITQSPKYLFRKEGQNVTLSCEQNLNHDAMYWYRQDPGQGLRLIYYSQIVNDFQKGDIAEGYSVSREKKESFPLTVTSAQKNPTAFYLCASRETSYNEQFFGPGTRLTVL.

This chain joins TRBV14 and TRBJ2-7; either TRBD1 or TRBD2 may fit D (7 bases each). The CDR3 runs 14 residues. CDR1 is SGHDN and CDR2 is FVKESK in the germline V gene. Trimming stripped 6 bases from V and 3 bases from J, with 15 bases between. CDR3 sequence (DNA): TGTGCCAGCAGTCTTCAGGGGGACTACTACGAGCAGTACTTC. Translated: CASSLQGDYYEQYF. Full variable domain (outside the CDR3, taken from reference TRBV14 and TRBJ2-7): EAGVTQFPSHSVIEKGQTVTLRCDPISGHDNLYWYRRVMGKEIKFLLHFVKESKQDESGMPNNRFLAERTGGTYSTLKVQPAELEDSGVYFCASSLQGDYYEQYFGPGTRLTVT.

V is TRBV27 and J is TRBJ2-7; 8 nucleotides match TRBD1. The ends lost 5 bases at V and 0 bases at J; junction bases unmatched: 6. The CDR3 has 15 amino acids. Per the germline V gene, CDR1 is MNHEY and CDR2 is SMNVEV (reference sequence). The CDR3: CASSRTGQVSYEQYF. CDR3 DNA: TGTGCCAGCAGTCGAACGGGACAGGTCTCCTACGAGCAGTACTTC.

The chain recombines TRBV5-4 with TRBJ2-5; D is uncertain. Trimming removed 3 bases at V and 2 bases at J, with 2 bases between. CDR3 length: 11 residues. The V gene's germline CDR1 is SGHNT and CDR2 YYREEE (reference sequence). In DNA, the CDR3 is TGTGCCAGCAGCTCGCAAGAGACCCAGTACTTC. Translating gives CASSSQETQYF. Using reference TRBV5-4 and TRBJ2-5 for the parts outside the CDR3, the full variable domain is ETGVTQSPTHLIKTRGQQVTLRCSSQSGHNTVSWYQQALGQGPQFIFQYYREEENGRGNFPPRFSGLQFPNYSSELNVNALELDDSALYLCASSSQETQYFGPGTRLLVL.

As regards this clone: At one of its ends the junction is not consistent with the germline gene, which may arise from a read error. Other DNA sequences in the same sample also yield this CDR3. This chain uses TRBV19 with TRBJ1-2, with 7 bases matching TRBD1. The germline V gene has CDR1 LNHDA and CDR2 SQIVND (reference sequence). CDR3 length equals 16 residues. CDR3 sequence: CASSITGTAVNYGYTF. CDR3 DNA: TGTGCCAGTAGTATTACCGGGACAGCCGTTAACTACGGCTACACCTTC.